One and the same sample provided the 21 T cell receptor beta chains below, sequenced in a study of monozygotic twins with inflammatory bowel disease. TCRdb re-called the 5' RACE reads, yielding one record per CDR3 amino acid sequence without DNA. The sample holds approximately 150,000 distinct CDR3 sequences. The sequencing input was blood. These receptors came from a human donor with ulcerative colitis or Crohn's disease, or a healthy co-twin of an affected twin (not recorded which).

V usage is TRBV20-1 and J usage is TRBJ2-3; TCRdb's D gene call, TRBD2, goes unchecked for lack of DNA. This CDR3 is built from 16 residues. Germline loops: CDR1 DFQATT, CDR2 SNEGSKA (reference sequence). The CDR3 is CSASLAGLTSTDTQYF.

This CDR3 is CSVEASLNYGYTF. The J gene is TRBJ1-2, the V gene TRBV29-1. The CDR3 covers 13 residues. Germline V lookup: CDR1 SQVTM, CDR2 ANQGSEA.

The chain recombines TRBV20-1 with TRBJ2-5. The CDR3 runs 12 residues. Per germline, CDR1 DFQATT and CDR2 SNEGSKA (reference sequence). CDR3 sequence: CSAPRPQETQYF.

The rearrangement uses TRBV5-4 and TRBJ2-5; TCRdb reports TRBD1, a call that lacks DNA to check it against. CDR3 length equals 14 residues. CDR1 and CDR2 (germline): SGHNT, YYREEE (reference sequence). The CDR3 reads CASSLEEAGETQYF.

The genes are TRBV5-1 and TRBJ1-5; as DNA is missing, the TRBD1 call by TCRdb cannot be tested. Germline V gives CDR1 SGHRS, CDR2 YFSETQ. The CDR3 is 13 amino acids. The CDR3 protein is CASSPTELPPQHF.

The CDR3 sequence: CASSQKSGTGSWETQYF. This chain joins TRBV14 and TRBJ2-5; TCRdb picks TRBD1, but there is no DNA to check that call. CDR1 is SGHDN and CDR2 is FVKESK in the germline V gene. The CDR3 runs to 17 residues.

This chain joins TRBV5-5 and TRBJ1-6; there is no DNA to check the TCRdb D call of TRBD1. The germline V gene has CDR1 SGHKS and CDR2 YYEKEE (reference sequence). CDR3 length: 16 residues. CDR3 in amino acids: CASSLVPGTGRSPLHF. The full variable domain, with the rest looked up from reference TRBV5-5 and TRBJ1-6, is DAGVTQSPTHLIKTRGQQVTLRCSPISGHKSVSWYQQVLGQGPQFIFQYYEKEERGRGNFPDRFSARQFPNYSSELNVNALLLGDSALYLCASSLVPGTGRSPLHFGNGTRLTVT.

The V and J genes are TRBV7-9 and TRBJ2-5; with no DNA, the TCRdb D assignment of TRBD2 cannot be verified. This CDR3 has 14 amino acids. Germline assignment: CDR1 SEHNR and CDR2 FQNEAQ (reference sequence). The CDR3 sequence is CASSPGLASETQYF.

The chain uses TRBV7-2 and TRBJ2-7; TCRdb's assignment of TRBD1 cannot be checked, as there is no DNA. Per the germline V gene, CDR1 is SGHTA and CDR2 is FQGNSA. CDR3 length: 17 amino acids. The CDR3 region is CASSLRGDRAISYEQYF.

This chain connects TRBV7-9 to TRBJ2-3; the D call of TRBD2 rests on TCRdb alone, since no DNA is present to check it. From germline, CDR1 is SEHNR and CDR2 FQNEAQ (reference sequence). The CDR3 consists of 16 residues. CDR3 in amino acids: CASSPPGLVGTDTQYF.

V usage is TRBV20-1 and J usage is TRBJ2-7; as DNA is missing, the TRBD2 call by TCRdb cannot be tested. The V gene's germline CDR1 is DFQATT and CDR2 SNEGSKA (reference sequence). CDR3 length equals 13 residues. CDR3: CSVPSGASYEQYF.

The chain uses TRBV11-2 and TRBJ2-1; absent DNA, TCRdb's TRBD1 call cannot be checked. Germline V gene lookup returns CDR1 SGHAT and CDR2 FQNNGV. The CDR3 length is 14 residues. The CDR3 protein is CASSLTDRNNEQFF.

The chain couples TRBV5-1 to TRBJ1-6. There are 15 residues in the CDR3. From germline, CDR1 is SGHRS and CDR2 YFSETQ. The CDR3 sequence is CASSFDGSLNSPLHF.

The chain carries TRBV18 and TRBJ1-3. CDR3 length: 17 residues. Germline CDR1 KGHSH, CDR2 LQKENI. The chain's CDR3 is CASSPWMTGSSGNTIYF.

The gene calls are TRBV7-9 and TRBJ1-4. The CDR3 length is 15 residues. The germline CDR1 and CDR2 sequences are SEHNR and FQNEAQ (reference sequence). The CDR3 loop is CASSSFLPTNEKLFF.

The CDR3 loop reads CASSPALVDSPLHF. The chain couples TRBV12-3 or TRBV12-4 to TRBJ1-6. This CDR3 region has 14 residues.

V and J are TRBV10-2 and TRBJ2-2; TCRdb calls TRBD2, which cannot be checked without DNA. CDR1 and CDR2 from the germline V gene are WSHSY and SAAADI. The CDR3 length is 15 residues. CDR3 sequence reads: CASRLAGGIGGELFF.

The chain is built from TRBV27 and TRBJ1-2; the TCRdb call, TRBD1, lacks DNA for checking. The CDR3 runs to 14 residues. Germline V lookup: CDR1 MNHEY, CDR2 SMNVEV (reference sequence). The CDR3: CASSETGGVLGYTF.

This sequence joins TRBV19 and TRBJ2-1; TCRdb proposes TRBD1, but this gene call is untestable without DNA. This CDR3 spans 15 amino acids. Germline assignment: CDR1 LNHDA and CDR2 SQIVND (reference sequence). The CDR3 sequence: CASSIGGPSYNEQFF.

CDR3 residues: CASSLGPGGNTIYF. The chain recombines TRBV28 with TRBJ1-3; the TRBD1 assignment by TCRdb is unverifiable without DNA. Germline CDR1 MDHEN, CDR2 SYDVKM. The CDR3 contains 14 residues.

The rearrangement links TRBV5-4 to TRBJ1-1; TCRdb indicates TRBD1, and absent DNA this call remains unverified. The CDR3 length is 16 residues. The germline V gene encodes CDR1 SGHNT and CDR2 YYREEE (reference sequence). This CDR3 reads CASSPGGRLMNTEAFF. The full variable domain, in which reference TRBV5-4 and TRBJ1-1 provide the parts outside the CDR3, is ETGVTQSPTHLIKTRGQQVTLRCSSQSGHNTVSWYQQALGQGPQFIFQYYREEENGRGNFPPRFSGLQFPNYSSELNVNALELDDSALYLCASSPGGRLMNTEAFFGQGTRLTVV.